Sequencing of this TCR beta chain was carried out in a study of blood T cell repertoires in COVID-19. Study information: Acute-phase and convalescent COVID-19 samples originated in the United States, Italy and Spain. The cDNA or gDNA used as material had been derived from T cells, B-cell-depleted T cells, or PBMCs.

This CDR3 has 15 amino acids. Germline CDR1 and CDR2: KGHSH and LQKENI. V shed 1 base, J shed 2 bases, and the junction held 4 bases outside the gene matches. This table comes from immunoSEQ multiplex PCR, and its TCRdb copy is limited to in-frame clones, with some not included. This table has some 450,000 clones, roughly 89% appearing once. Sequencing input: peripheral blood. This chain uses TRBV18 with TRBJ1-1; 7 bases are a match to TRBD1. The TCR comes from a young man with COVID-19, enrolled during active disease. The CDR3 bases are TGTGCCAGCTCACCACTAACAGGGGAAAACACTGAAGCTTTCTTT. Its translation is CASSPLTGENTEAFF.